This T cell receptor (beta chain) was identified during a study of radiotherapy plus CTLA-4 blockade in lung cancer. The data were produced by immunoSEQ multiplex PCR, yet TCRdb's version contains in-frame clones alone and is incomplete. The sample shows 45,000 to 55,000 clones, 75% to 85% of them seen only once. V was trimmed by 3 bases and J by 8 bases, leaving 13 bases between them. This CDR3 comprises 13 residues. Germline-derived CDR1 and CDR2 are SGHTA and FQGNSA. Study outcomes and limitations: Tumor-origin TCR clones grew in blood after radiotherapy plus ipilimumab.

Only a few counts were recorded for this clone. Its specificity is not known. The TCR originated in a human donor with non-small cell lung cancer who had stable disease on radiotherapy plus ipilimumab. The chain employs TRBV7-2 and TRBJ1-2; D is perhaps TRBD1 (6 bases). The sample in question was peripheral blood, obtained from a patient treated with radiotherapy plus ipilimumab. The CDR3 sequence is CASSLGALRGYTF. CDR3 nucleotide sequence: TGTGCCAGCAGCTTGGGGGCGCTCCGGGGCTACACCTTC.